This record looks at one T cell receptor beta chain sequence and its context. Deletions cut 4 bases from V and 9 bases from J, with 11 bases between. The CDR3 runs 12 residues. Germline lookup yields CDR1 SNHLY and CDR2 FYNNEI. Original handling: From reference gene primer amplification, estimates of nucleated cell counts were derived. Here immunoSEQ multiplex PCR was the method, and the copy in TCRdb shows in-frame clones only, minus some. The V and J calls and clone size are taken from that table; D and trimming were inferred from the DNA. This sample has 70,000 to 85,000 clones, with roughly four fifths found just once. The data were taken from a study of blood T cell repertoires in COVID-19.

The sequence came from a human donor in a cohort sampled during active COVID-19. Sequencing input: peripheral blood. The V and J genes are TRBV2 and TRBJ2-3; D possibly corresponds to TRBD1 (5 bases). CDR3 amino acids: CASSADQGTQYF. CDR3 DNA: TGTGCCAGCAGTGCCGACCAGGGCACGCAGTATTTT.